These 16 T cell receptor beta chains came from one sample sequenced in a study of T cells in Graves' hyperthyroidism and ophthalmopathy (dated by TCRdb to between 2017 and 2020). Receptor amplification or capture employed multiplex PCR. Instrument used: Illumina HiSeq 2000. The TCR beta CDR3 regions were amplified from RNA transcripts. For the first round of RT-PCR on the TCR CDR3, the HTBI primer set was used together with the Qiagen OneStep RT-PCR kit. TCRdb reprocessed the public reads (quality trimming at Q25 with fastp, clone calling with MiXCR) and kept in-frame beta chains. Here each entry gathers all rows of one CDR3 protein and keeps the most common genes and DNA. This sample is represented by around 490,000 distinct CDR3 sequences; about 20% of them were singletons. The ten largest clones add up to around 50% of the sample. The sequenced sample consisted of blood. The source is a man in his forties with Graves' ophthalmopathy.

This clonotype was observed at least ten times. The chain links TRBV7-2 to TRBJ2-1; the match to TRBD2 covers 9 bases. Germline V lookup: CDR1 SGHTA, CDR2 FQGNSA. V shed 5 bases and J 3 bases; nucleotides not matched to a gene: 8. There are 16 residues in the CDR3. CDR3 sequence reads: CASSQRAGGYYNEQFF. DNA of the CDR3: TGTGCCAGCAGCCAAAGAGCGGGAGGCTACTACAATGAGCAGTTCTTC.

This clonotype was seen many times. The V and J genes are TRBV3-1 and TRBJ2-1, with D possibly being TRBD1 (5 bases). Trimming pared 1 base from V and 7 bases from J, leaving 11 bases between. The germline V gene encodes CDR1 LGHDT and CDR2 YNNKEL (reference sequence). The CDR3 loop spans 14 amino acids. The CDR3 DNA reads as TGTGCCAGCAGCCAAGGTGGGGCGCGAAATGAGCAGTTCTTC. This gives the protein CASSQGGARNEQFF.

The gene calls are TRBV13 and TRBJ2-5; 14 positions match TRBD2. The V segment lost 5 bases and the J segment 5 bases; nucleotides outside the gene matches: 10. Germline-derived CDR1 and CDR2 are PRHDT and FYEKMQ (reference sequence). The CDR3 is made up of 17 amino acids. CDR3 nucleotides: TGTGCCAGCAGCCCGCGACTAGCGGGGGGGTCGGGGGAGACCCAGTACTTC. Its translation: CASSPRLAGGSGETQYF.

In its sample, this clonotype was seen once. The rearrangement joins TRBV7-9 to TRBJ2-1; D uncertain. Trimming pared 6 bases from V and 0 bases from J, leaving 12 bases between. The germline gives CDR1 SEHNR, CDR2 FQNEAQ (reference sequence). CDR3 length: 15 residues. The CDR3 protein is CASRTWASSYNEQFF. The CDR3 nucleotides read TGTGCCAGCAGAACCTGGGCTAGCTCCTACAATGAGCAGTTCTTC.

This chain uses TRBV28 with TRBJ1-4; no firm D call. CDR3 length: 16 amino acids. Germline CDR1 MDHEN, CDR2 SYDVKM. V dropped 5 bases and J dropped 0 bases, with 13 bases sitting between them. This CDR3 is CASSEDRETTNEKLFF. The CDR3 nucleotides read TGTGCCAGCAGTGAGGACCGGGAGACAACTAATGAAAAACTGTTTTTT.

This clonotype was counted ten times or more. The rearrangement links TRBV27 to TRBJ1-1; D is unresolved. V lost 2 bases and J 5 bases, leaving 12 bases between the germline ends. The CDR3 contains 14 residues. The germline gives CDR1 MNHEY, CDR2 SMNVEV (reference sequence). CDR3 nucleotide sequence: TGTGCCAGCAGTTTACTGGGAGCCGGGACTGAAGCTTTCTTT. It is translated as CASSLLGAGTEAFF.

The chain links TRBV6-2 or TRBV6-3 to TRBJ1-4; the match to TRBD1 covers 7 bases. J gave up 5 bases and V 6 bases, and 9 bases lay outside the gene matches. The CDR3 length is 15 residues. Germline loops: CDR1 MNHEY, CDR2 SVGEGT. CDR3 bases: TGTGCCAGCAGATCCGGGACAGAATCCAATGAAAAACTGTTTTTT. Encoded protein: CASRSGTESNEKLFF.

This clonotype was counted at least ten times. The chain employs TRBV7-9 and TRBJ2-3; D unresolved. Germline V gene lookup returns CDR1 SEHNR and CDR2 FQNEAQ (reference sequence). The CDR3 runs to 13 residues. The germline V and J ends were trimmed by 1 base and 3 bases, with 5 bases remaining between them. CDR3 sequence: CASSLDQTDTQYF. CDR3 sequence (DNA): TGTGCCAGCAGCTTAGACCAAACAGATACGCAGTATTTT.

The CDR3 nucleotides are TGCGCCAGCAGCCAAGCCCGACAGAGCTTCTATGGCTACACCTTC. Amino acid sequence: CASSQARQSFYGYTF. J is TRBJ1-2 and V is TRBV4-3, with D possibly matching TRBD1 (5 bases). Per germline, CDR1 LGHNA and CDR2 YSLEER. Trimming removed 1 base at V and 4 bases at J, with 13 bases between. The CDR3 has 15 residues.

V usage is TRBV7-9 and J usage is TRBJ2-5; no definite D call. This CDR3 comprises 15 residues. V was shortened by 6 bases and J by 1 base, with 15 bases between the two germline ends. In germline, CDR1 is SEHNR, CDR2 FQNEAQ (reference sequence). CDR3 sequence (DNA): TGTGCCAGCAGACTTGCCCTAGGCATCCAAGAGACCCAGTACTTC. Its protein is CASRLALGIQETQYF.

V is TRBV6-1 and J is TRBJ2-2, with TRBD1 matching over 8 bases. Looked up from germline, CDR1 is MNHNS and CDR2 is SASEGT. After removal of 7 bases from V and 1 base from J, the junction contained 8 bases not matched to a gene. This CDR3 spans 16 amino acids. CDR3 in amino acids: CASTSAGQGNTGELFF. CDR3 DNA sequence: TGTGCCAGCACCTCAGCCGGACAGGGGAACACCGGGGAGCTGTTTTTT.

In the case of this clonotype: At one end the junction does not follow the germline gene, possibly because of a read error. The CDR3 bases are TGCGCCAGCAGGCAGGGGCCTACAACTAATGAAAAACTGTTTTTT. Translating it yields CASRQGPTTNEKLFF. The J gene is TRBJ1-4, the V gene TRBV5-8, with D tentatively TRBD1 (6 bases). Germline lookup yields CDR1 SGHTS and CDR2 YDEGEE. There are 15 residues in the CDR3.

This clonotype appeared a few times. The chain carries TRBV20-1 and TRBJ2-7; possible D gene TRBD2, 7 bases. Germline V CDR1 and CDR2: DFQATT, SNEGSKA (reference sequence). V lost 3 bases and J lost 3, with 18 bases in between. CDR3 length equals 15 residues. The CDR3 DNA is TGCAGTGCTAGGGGGGGGCACCAGGCACTCTACGAGCAGTACTTC. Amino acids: CSARGGHQALYEQYF.

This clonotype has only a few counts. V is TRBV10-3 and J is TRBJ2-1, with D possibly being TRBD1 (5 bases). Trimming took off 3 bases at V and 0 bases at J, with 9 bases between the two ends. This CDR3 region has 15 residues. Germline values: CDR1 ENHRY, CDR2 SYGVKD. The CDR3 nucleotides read TGTGCCATCAGTGATATAGGGGTCTCCTACAATGAGCAGTTCTTC. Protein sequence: CAISDIGVSYNEQFF.

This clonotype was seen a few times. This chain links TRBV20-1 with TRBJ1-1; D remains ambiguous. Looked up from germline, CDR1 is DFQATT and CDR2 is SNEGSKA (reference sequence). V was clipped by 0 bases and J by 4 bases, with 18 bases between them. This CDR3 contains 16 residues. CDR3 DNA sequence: TGCAGTGCTAGAGATTTGGGTAAGGGTGGTGGCACTGAAGCTTTCTTT. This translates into CSARDLGKGGGTEAFF.

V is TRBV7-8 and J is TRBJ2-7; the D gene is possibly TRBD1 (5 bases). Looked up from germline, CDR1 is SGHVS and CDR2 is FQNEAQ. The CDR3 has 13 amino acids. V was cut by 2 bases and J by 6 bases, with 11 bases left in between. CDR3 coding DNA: TGTGCCAGCAGCTTAAGACAGAAAGGCGAGCAGTACTTC. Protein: CASSLRQKGEQYF.